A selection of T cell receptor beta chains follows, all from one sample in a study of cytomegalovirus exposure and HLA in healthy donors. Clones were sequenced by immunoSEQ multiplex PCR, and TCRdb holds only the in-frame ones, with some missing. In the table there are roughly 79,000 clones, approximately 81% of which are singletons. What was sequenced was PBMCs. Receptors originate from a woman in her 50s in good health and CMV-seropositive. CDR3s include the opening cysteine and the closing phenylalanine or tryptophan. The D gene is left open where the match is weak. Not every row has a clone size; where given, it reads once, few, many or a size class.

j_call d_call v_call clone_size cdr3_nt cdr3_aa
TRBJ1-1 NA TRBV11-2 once TGTGCCAGCAGCCTCATACAGGGGAACACTGAAGCTTTCTTT CASSLIQGNTEAFF
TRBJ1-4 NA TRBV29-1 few TGCAGCGCGGGGGGTGAAAAACTGTTTTTT CSAGGEKLFF
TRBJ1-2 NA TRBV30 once TGTGCCTGGAGTCCGGGTGGGGGGAACTATGGCTACACCTTC CAWSPGGGNYGYTF
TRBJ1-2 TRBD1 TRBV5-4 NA TGTGCCAGCAGCTCAGGGGGCGCTAACTATGGCTACACCTTC CASSSGGANYGYTF
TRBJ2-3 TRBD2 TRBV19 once TGTGCCAGTAGTCGCAGGGGGGGCCTAGCGGGAATCTCAGATACGCAGTATTTT CASSRRGGLAGISDTQYF
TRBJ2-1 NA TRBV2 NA TGTGCCAGCAGTGAGTCCTCGTCCCATGAGCAGTTCTTC CASSESSSHEQFF
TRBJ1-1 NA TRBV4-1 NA TGCGCCAGCAGCCAAGATGTCGGCGCGGGGAACACTGAAGCTTTCTTT CASSQDVGAGNTEAFF
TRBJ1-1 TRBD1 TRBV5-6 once TGTGCCAGCAGCCTACAGGGGTTGGGGCAGAACACTGAAGCTTTCTTT CASSLQGLGQNTEAFF
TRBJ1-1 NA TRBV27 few TGTGCCAGCTTCTCGAGAGAGAACACTGAAGCTTTCTTT CASFSRENTEAFF
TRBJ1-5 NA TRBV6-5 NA TGTGCCAGCAGTGAATTCAGGGGTCAGCCCCAGCATTTT CASSEFRGQPQHF
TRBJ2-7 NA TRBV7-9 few TGTGCCAGCAGCACGTACGGGTTGTACGAGCAGTACTTC CASSTYGLYEQYF
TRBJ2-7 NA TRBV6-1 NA TGTGCCAGCTCTGCAGAACCCTACGAGCAGTACTTC CASSAEPYEQYF
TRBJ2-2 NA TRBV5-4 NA TGTGCCAGCAGCTTGACAGGGAACACCGGGGAGCTGTTTTTT CASSLTGNTGELFF
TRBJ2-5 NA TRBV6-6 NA TGTGCCAGCAGTTATGGGCCCTATTCAGAGACCCAGTACTTC CASSYGPYSETQYF
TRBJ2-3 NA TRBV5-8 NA TGTGCCAGCAGCTTACAGGGTACAGATACGCAGTATTTT CASSLQGTDTQYF
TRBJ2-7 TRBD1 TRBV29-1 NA TGCAGCGTTAGTGGTCAGGGGGCGCAAAGCTCCTACGAGCAGTACTTC CSVSGQGAQSSYEQYF
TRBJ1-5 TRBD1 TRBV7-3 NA TGTGCCAGCAGCCAGGGACAGGGGGCACGATCCGTCTACCAGCCCCAGCATTTT CASSQGQGARSVYQPQHF
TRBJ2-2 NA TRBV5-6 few TGTGCCAGCAGCTTTCCAGGCACGAACACCGGGGAGCTGTTTTTT CASSFPGTNTGELFF
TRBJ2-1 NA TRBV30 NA TGTGCCTGGAGCGTCTTTACGGGAAATGAGCAGTTCTTC CAWSVFTGNEQFF
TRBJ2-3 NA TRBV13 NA TGTGCCAGCAGCCCCTCCCCGGGGGACGATACGCAGTATTTT CASSPSPGDDTQYF
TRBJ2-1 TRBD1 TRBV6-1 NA TGTGCCAGCAGTGTAACAGGGGGTAACTACAATGAGCAGTTCTTC CASSVTGGNYNEQFF
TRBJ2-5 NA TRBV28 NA TGTGCCAGCAGTCCGGGACATAAGTTAAAGACCCAGTACTTC CASSPGHKLKTQYF
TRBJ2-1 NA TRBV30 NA TGTGCCTGGCGGTCTTCGGGTGAGCAGTTCTTC CAWRSSGEQFF
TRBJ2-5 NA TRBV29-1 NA TGCAGCGTAGAGATCGGGACCCAGTACTTC CSVEIGTQYF
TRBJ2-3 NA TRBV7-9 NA TGTGCCAGCAGCCCGAAATGGCTAGCGAGCACAGATACGCAGTATTTT CASSPKWLASTDTQYF
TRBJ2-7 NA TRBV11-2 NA TGTGCCAGCAGCTTAGTTGCAGGTTCGTCCTACGAGCAGTACTTC CASSLVAGSSYEQYF
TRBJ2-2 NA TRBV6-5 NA TGTGCCAGCAGACGACTCGGTTGGGAGCTGTTTTTT CASRRLGWELFF
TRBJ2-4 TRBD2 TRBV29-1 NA TGCAGCGTCGCGCGGGAGTCCAAAAACATTCAGTACTTC CSVARESKNIQYF
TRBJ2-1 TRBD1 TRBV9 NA TGTGCCAGCACCTTTGGACAGGGGGCCGGTGAGCAGTTCTTC CASTFGQGAGEQFF
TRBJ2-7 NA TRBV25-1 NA TGTGCCAGCAGAGGGACTGACTCCTACGAGCAGTACTTC CASRGTDSYEQYF
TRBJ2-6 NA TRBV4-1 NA TGCGCCAGCAGCCAAGATTTGGGGGGCTCTGGGGCCAACGTCCTGACTTTC CASSQDLGGSGANVLTF
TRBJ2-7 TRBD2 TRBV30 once TGTGCCTGGAGGCCGACTAGCGGGGTCTACGAGCAGTACTTC CAWRPTSGVYEQYF
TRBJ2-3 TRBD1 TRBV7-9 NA TGTGCCAGCAGCTTGGGACAGAGCACAGATACGCAGTATTTT CASSLGQSTDTQYF
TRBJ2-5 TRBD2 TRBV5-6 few TGTGCCAGCAGCTTGGCCCCTAGCGGTGGGGGGACCCAGTACTTC CASSLAPSGGGTQYF
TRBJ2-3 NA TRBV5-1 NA TGCGCCAGCAGCTTGGGCAGGGCCCCAGATACGCAGTATTTT CASSLGRAPDTQYF
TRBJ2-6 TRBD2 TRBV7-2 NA TGTGCCAGCAGCTTAGGAGGAGCGGGAGGTGGGGCCAACGTCCTGACTTTC CASSLGGAGGGANVLTF
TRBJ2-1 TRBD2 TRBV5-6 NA TGTGCCAGCAGCTTCGGGGGGGAATACAATGAGCAGTTCTTC CASSFGGEYNEQFF
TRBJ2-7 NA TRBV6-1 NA TGTGCCAGCAGTGAACCAGGGGAAGGGGCGAGTGAGCAGTACTTC CASSEPGEGASEQYF
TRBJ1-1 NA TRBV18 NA TGTGCCAGCTCACCAGTTGGGGAGGGCACTGAAGCTTTCTTT CASSPVGEGTEAFF
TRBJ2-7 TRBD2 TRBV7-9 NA TGTGCCAGCAGCCCGATAGCGGGAACGCCCTACGAGCAGTACTTC CASSPIAGTPYEQYF
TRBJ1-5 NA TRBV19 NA TGTGCCAGTAGTATAGAGGGCACTTATCAGCCCCAGCATTTT CASSIEGTYQPQHF
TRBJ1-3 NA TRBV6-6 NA TGTGCCAGCAGTTATAGCTCTGGAAACACCATATATTTT CASSYSSGNTIYF
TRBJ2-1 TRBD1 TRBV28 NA TGTGCCAGCAGTTCACCCGGGACAGGTCGCTATGAGCAGTTCTTC CASSSPGTGRYEQFF
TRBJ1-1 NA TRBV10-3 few TGTGCCATCAGTGAGCACACCAACACTGAAGCTTTCTTT CAISEHTNTEAFF
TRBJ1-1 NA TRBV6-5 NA TGTGCCAGCAGTTGGGCAGGGAACACTGAAGCTTTCTTT CASSWAGNTEAFF
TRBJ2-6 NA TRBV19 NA TGTGCCAGTAGGACTACTAGAGCTGGGGCCAACGTCCTGACTTTC CASRTTRAGANVLTF
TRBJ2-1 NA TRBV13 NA TGTGCCAGCAGCCACGACACTCATAGAGGGAATGAGCAGTTCTTC CASSHDTHRGNEQFF
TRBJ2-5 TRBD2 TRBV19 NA TGTGCCAGTAGTATGGGACTAGCGGGAGTTGAGACCCAGTACTTC CASSMGLAGVETQYF
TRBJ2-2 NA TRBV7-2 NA TGTGCCAGCAGCTTAACGAATCTTCGGTTCGGCGGGGAGCTGTTTTTT CASSLTNLRFGGELFF
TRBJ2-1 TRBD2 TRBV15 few TGTGCCACCAGCAGAGATTCCTCGGGACTAGCGGGAGGTGATGAGCAGTTCTTC CATSRDSSGLAGGDEQFF
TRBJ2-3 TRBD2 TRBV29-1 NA TGCAGCGGCCGAGCGGGAGTAGGCGATACGCAGTATTTT CSGRAGVGDTQYF
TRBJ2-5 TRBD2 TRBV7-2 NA TGTGCCAGCAGCAGGACTAGTGGAGAGACCCAGTACTTC CASSRTSGETQYF
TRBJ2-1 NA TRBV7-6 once TGTGCCAGCAGCCTCCCGGGCGGCGGGATATACAATGAGCAGTTCTTC CASSLPGGGIYNEQFF
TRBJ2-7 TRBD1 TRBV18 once TGTGCCAGCTCCAGGGACAGGGTAGAGGAGCAGTACTTC CASSRDRVEEQYF
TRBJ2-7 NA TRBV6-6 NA TGTGCCAGCAGCCGACGCCTACTAGCTGGTAGGTACGAGCAGTACTTC CASSRRLLAGRYEQYF